Detailed here is one T cell receptor (beta chain). This entry comes from a study of blood T cell repertoires in COVID-19. Study-level information: T cells, B-cell-depleted T cells, or PBMCs supplied cDNA or gDNA.

This CDR3 is built from 17 residues. V lost 1 base and J lost 7; bases outside the gene matches: 10. The germline V gene has CDR1 KGHSH and CDR2 LQKENI. As originally analysed: The authors estimated nucleated cell counts from reference gene primer amplification. Data came from immunoSEQ multiplex PCR; TCRdb stores just in-frame clones and leaves some out. From that table come the V and J calls and clone size; the DNA was used to work out D and trimming. The table includes over 250,000 clones, approximately 90% detected once. Participant reports of clinical history set cohort assignment. The receptor's source is a man between 35 and 55 years old who had recovered from COVID-19. The chain couples TRBV18 to TRBJ1-6; 7 nucleotides line up with TRBD1. The sample comprised PBMCs or T cells enriched from blood (not recorded which). The CDR3 DNA reads as TGTGCCAGCTCACCACTTTCTCCAGGGGGATCGAATTCACCCCTCCACTTT. Translation: CASSPLSPGGSNSPLHF.